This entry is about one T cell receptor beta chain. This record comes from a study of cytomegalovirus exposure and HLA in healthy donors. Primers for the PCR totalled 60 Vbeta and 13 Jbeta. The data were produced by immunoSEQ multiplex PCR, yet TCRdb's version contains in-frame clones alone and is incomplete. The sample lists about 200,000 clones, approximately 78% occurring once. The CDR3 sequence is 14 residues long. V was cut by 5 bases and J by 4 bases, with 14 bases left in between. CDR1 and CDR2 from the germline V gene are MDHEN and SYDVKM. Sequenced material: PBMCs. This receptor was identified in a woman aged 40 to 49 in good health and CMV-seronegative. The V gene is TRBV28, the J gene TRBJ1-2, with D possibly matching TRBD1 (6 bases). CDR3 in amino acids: CASSLDRLPYGYTF. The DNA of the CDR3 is TGTGCCAGCAGTCTAGACAGGCTACCCTATGGCTACACCTTC.